The 15 T cell receptor beta chains given below trace back to one sample, sequenced in a study of glioma-infiltrating T cells. TCR alpha and beta CDR3 regions were amplified from RNA using iRepertoire nested multiplex PCR. TCRdb called the multiplex PCR reads again in MiXCR, with one record for every CDR3 protein. This sample has 300,000 to 450,000 distinct CDR3 sequences, with 41% found just once. The sequencing input was glioma tissue, nonneoplastic brain tissue, or PBMCs (not recorded which). The receptors originated from a human donor with low-grade glioma or glioblastoma, undergoing nonglioma brain surgery, or in good health (not recorded which).

This rearrangement joins TRBV4-1 to TRBJ1-4; D gene ambiguous. CDR3 length: 16 residues. CDR1 and CDR2 (germline): MGHRA, YSYEKL. V lost 0 bases, J lost 6 bases, and 14 bases lay in between. The CDR3 DNA follows: TGCGCCAGCAGCCAAGATCTCGCGCGGAAATATGAAAAACTGTTTTTT. Protein sequence: CASSQDLARKYEKLFF.

The table lists this clonotype with many counts. The V and J genes are TRBV28 and TRBJ2-2; D may be TRBD2 (6 bases). The CDR3 consists of 16 residues. V was clipped by 4 bases and J by 2 bases, with 14 bases between them. Germline V gene sequence: CDR1 MDHEN, CDR2 SYDVKM. CDR3 coding DNA: TGTGCCAGCAGTTCCCTGCGGGATATTAACACCGGGGAGCTGTTTTTT. Amino acid sequence: CASSSLRDINTGELFF.

The chain has TRBV6-2 or TRBV6-3 and TRBJ2-7, with D possibly being TRBD2 (6 bases). The CDR3 sequence is 16 residues long. The germline V and J ends were trimmed by 2 bases and 1 base, with 15 bases remaining between them. CDR1 and CDR2 from the germline V gene are MNHEY and SVGEGT. CDR3 nucleotides: TGTGCCAGCAGTTACACCATCCGGGACTGGTCCTACGAGCAGTACTTC. The encoded protein is CASSYTIRDWSYEQYF.

This clonotype was detected many times. The chain couples TRBV7-6 to TRBJ1-1; no clear D. The germline gives CDR1 SGHVS, CDR2 FNYEAQ. The length of the CDR3 is 15 residues. The V end was cut by 0 bases, the J end by 0 bases, with 8 bases between. The CDR3 loop reads CASSLAAKMNTEAFF. CDR3 DNA sequence: TGTGCCAGCAGCTTAGCGGCAAAAATGAACACTGAAGCTTTCTTT.

The rearrangement links TRBV5-1 to TRBJ1-1; the D is unclear. The germline CDR1 and CDR2 sequences are SGHRS and YFSETQ. V was trimmed by 4 bases and J by 4 bases, leaving 14 bases between them. CDR3 size: 14 residues. CDR3 region: CASSPAPGSTEAFF. The CDR3 nucleotides are TGCGCCAGCAGCCCGGCCCCCGGGAGCACTGAAGCTTTCTTT.

This clonotype was seen more than once but under ten times. V gene TRBV6-6 combines with J gene TRBJ1-5; tentatively, D is TRBD1 (6 bases). With 2 bases removed from V and 5 bases from J, the gap between germline ends came to 13 bases. The CDR3 is 15 residues long. The V gene's germline CDR1 is MNHNY and CDR2 SVGAGI (reference sequence). CDR3 loop: CASSYLRQEDQPQHF. In nucleotides, the CDR3 is TGTGCCAGCAGTTACCTAAGACAGGAGGATCAGCCCCAGCATTTT.

With regard to this clonotype: A much larger clone sits a single nucleotide away, making a read error possible. J is TRBJ2-2 and V is TRBV4-1; 7 bases are shared with TRBD2. CDR1 and CDR2 from the germline V gene are MGHRA and YSYEKL. There are 16 residues in the CDR3. The CDR3 is CASSQGGGVNTGELLF. The DNA of the CDR3 is TGCGCCAGCAGCCAAGGGGGGGGAGTGAACACCGGGGAGCTGCTTTTT.

This chain joins TRBV20-1 and TRBJ2-5; 9 bases line up with TRBD2. The CDR3 loop spans 14 amino acids. CDR1 and CDR2 from the germline V gene are DFQATT and SNEGSKA (reference sequence). V lost 1 base to trimming and J lost 4 bases; unmatched junction nucleotides: 4. The CDR3 here is CSARVREGRETQYF. DNA of the CDR3: TGCAGTGCTAGAGTGCGGGAGGGCCGAGAGACCCAGTACTTC.

Only a few counts were recorded for this clonotype. The chain is built from TRBV14 and TRBJ2-7; TRBD1 might be the D (5 bases). From germline, CDR1 is SGHDN and CDR2 FVKESK. The CDR3 contains 15 residues. V was pared by 1 base and J by 3 bases, with 13 bases between. Here the CDR3 reads CASSQGLTAIYEQYF. In nucleotides, the CDR3 is TGTGCCAGCAGCCAAGGATTGACAGCCATCTACGAGCAGTACTTC.

For this clonotype: A much more abundant neighbour one base away suggests this may be a read error. The chain couples TRBV5-1 to TRBJ2-1; D may match TRBD1 or TRBD2 (5 bases each). CDR1 and CDR2 from the germline V gene are SGHRS and YFSETQ. V lost 4 bases and J 4 bases, leaving 15 bases between the germline ends. The CDR3 consists of 15 residues. CDR3 loop: CASSQEPGLYNEQFF. DNA of the CDR3: TGCGCCAGCAGCCAAGAACCGGGGCTATACAATGAGCAGTTCTTC.

About this clonotype itself: This may arise from a read error, as a much more abundant clone is one base away. The gene calls are TRBV6-1 and TRBJ2-1; 13 positions match TRBD2. The V gene's germline CDR1 is MNHNS and CDR2 SASEGT. CDR3 length equals 15 residues. Trimming cost V 5 bases and J 7 bases; bases outside gene matches: 5. The CDR3 nucleotides are TGTGCCAGCAGTCCCCGACTAGCGGGAGGTAATGAGCAGTTCTTC. Translation gives CASSPRLAGGNEQFF.

A remark on this clonotype: Being one base from a much bigger clone, this may be a read error. V is TRBV6-2 or TRBV6-3 and J is TRBJ1-1; no clear D. The V gene's germline CDR1 is MNHEY and CDR2 SVGEGT. CDR3 size: 13 residues. Here the CDR3 DNA reads TGTGCCAGCAGTGACATACTGAACATTGAAGCTTTCTTT. Translation: CASSDILNIEAFF.

There are many counts of this clonotype. The chain is built from TRBV28 and TRBJ1-2, with D possibly TRBD1 on 6 matching bases. Germline V gene sequence: CDR1 MDHEN, CDR2 SYDVKM. The CDR3 length is 14 residues. Trimming removed 3 bases from V and 8 bases from J, with 16 bases in between. The chain's CDR3 is CASSLTGGLEGYTF. The CDR3 DNA reads TGTGCCAGCAGTTTGACAGGCGGTCTGGAAGGCTACACCTTC.

The chain recombines TRBV28 with TRBJ1-2, with a weak D call TRBD1 (6 bases). Trimming shortened V by 1 base and J by 8 bases, and 29 bases separated the two germline ends. The CDR3 is 19 residues long. Germline assignment: CDR1 MDHEN and CDR2 SYDVKM. The CDR3 DNA reads as TGTGCCAGCAGTTTATTGGGGGCACCCCGGGGCAGCCGGCGGAAGGGCTACACCTTC. This codes for CASSLLGAPRGSRRKGYTF.

J is TRBJ2-7 and V is TRBV25-1; maybe TRBD2 (5 bases). The CDR3 covers 13 residues. Germline V gene data show CDR1 as MGHDK and CDR2 as SYGVNS. Trimming pared 1 base from V and 3 bases from J, leaving 7 bases between. The CDR3: CASSESRDYEQYF. In nucleotides, the CDR3 is TGTGCCAGCAGTGAATCCCGGGACTACGAGCAGTACTTC.